This T cell receptor beta chain was observed in a study of radiotherapy plus CTLA-4 blockade in lung cancer. General observations from the study: Early blood T cell clone dynamics, with interferon-beta, were reported to best predict response. After radiotherapy and ipilimumab, tumor-derived clones expanded in peripheral blood.

Note on this clone: Its antigen is unknown.

Patients with chemo-refractory metastatic non-small-cell lung cancer received focal radiation plus CTLA-4 blockade with ipilimumab. Produced via immunoSEQ multiplex PCR; TCRdb's table is partial and in-frame only. The table includes under 55,000 clones, roughly 84% detected once. Trimming took 2 bases from V and 1 from J, leaving 14 bases between them. The CDR3 runs 16 residues. Germline values: CDR1 SGHVT, CDR2 SQSDAQ. The sequencing here drew on peripheral blood, taken from a patient treated with radiotherapy plus ipilimumab. V usage is TRBV7-4 and J usage is TRBJ1-2, with a tentative D call TRBD1 (5 bases). The source of this sequence is a human donor with non-small cell lung cancer who had a partial response to radiotherapy plus ipilimumab. The CDR3 region has the DNA TGTGCCAGCAGCTTATATAGGACACCTATTAACTATGGCTACACCTTC. This gives the protein CASSLYRTPINYGYTF. The whole variable domain, remainder taken from reference TRBV7-4 and TRBJ1-2, is GAGVSQSPRYKVAKRGRDVALRCDSISGHVTLYWYRQTLGQGSEVLTYSQSDAQRDKSGRPSGRFSAERPERSVSTLKIQRTEQGDSAVYLCASSLYRTPINYGYTFGSGTRLTVV.